The entry that follows covers one T cell receptor (beta chain) sequence. The antigen remains unidentified. A single record per CDR3 protein comes from TCRdb applying MiXCR to the 5' RACE reads. This sample yields 55,000 to 70,000 distinct CDR3 sequences, of which approximately 7% are seen a single time; around 37% belongs to the top ten. With 6 bases removed from V and 2 bases from J, the gap between germline ends came to 17 bases. This CDR3 spans 15 amino acids. These data come from a study of T cells after yellow fever vaccination. Findings and caveats of the study: Repertoires sorted by FACS could include abundant clonotypes that are contaminants from the bulk population. Clonotypes shared by both compartments, CD4 and CD8, made up a small share.

Here the sequenced sample was CD8+ T cells sorted from PBMCs, taken around 45 days after the first yellow fever vaccination. This clonotype was sampled from a man aged 18 to 35 who received the YFV17D yellow fever vaccine. V is TRBV12-3 or TRBV12-4 and J is TRBJ2-7, with D tentatively TRBD2 (5 bases). This CDR3 reads CASSQNLGVTYEQYF. CDR3 nucleotides: TGTGCCAGCAGCCAAAACCTGGGAGTAACCTACGAGCAGTACTTC.